What follows describes a single T cell receptor beta chain. Its target is not known. This sample stems from a study of T cells after yellow fever vaccination. Study outcomes and limitations: When the response was secondary, it was weaker but reached its peak faster, day 5 versus 15.

One entry per CDR3 protein, called by TCRdb with MiXCR from the 5' RACE reads. The sample contains 500,000 to 650,000 distinct CDR3 sequences, about 17% of which appear only once. There are 14 residues in the CDR3. The V and J ends lost 4 bases and 2 bases respectively, with 9 bases between them. Germline CDR1 MNHNS, CDR2 SASEGT. The V gene is TRBV6-1, the J gene TRBJ1-3; possible D gene TRBD1, 5 bases. The sequence was obtained from a man between 18 and 35 years old who received the YFV17D yellow fever vaccine. The sample consisted of PBMCs, taken 5 days after the first yellow fever vaccination. CDR3 amino acids: CASSAGATGNTIYF. CDR3 in DNA: TGTGCCAGCAGTGCTGGGGCAACTGGAAACACCATATATTTT.